The text below deals with one T cell receptor beta chain. The antigen remains unidentified. This entry belongs to a study of cytomegalovirus exposure and HLA in healthy donors. Study information: Counted in an early data release were approximately 85 million unique TCRs from HLA-typed donors.

Study-level results: In a later analysis, HLA-associated TCR beta chains were more clonally expanded than equally common others. Roughly uniform depth of sequencing across donors was assumed in presence/absence analyses.

V lost 3 bases to trimming and J lost 8 bases, with 9 bases between them. The germline V gene has CDR1 SGDLS and CDR2 YYNGEE. The CDR3 extends over 12 amino acids. PCR involved 60 Vbeta and 13 Jbeta primers. Here immunoSEQ multiplex PCR was the method, and the copy in TCRdb shows in-frame clones only, minus some. The data contain about 160,000 clones, less than 90% of them singletons. The TCR was taken from a male donor in good health and CMV-seropositive. This rearrangement joins TRBV9 to TRBJ2-1, with D perhaps matching TRBD1 (6 bases). Sequenced: PBMCs. In DNA, the CDR3 is TGTGCCAGCAGCGCCCAGGGGTATGAGCAGTTCTTC. It codes for CASSAQGYEQFF.